The clone carrying this T cell receptor beta chain occurred a few times. Trimming left V 3 bases short and J 2 bases short, with 14 bases between. CDR1 is SEHNR, CDR2 FQNEAQ, per germline (reference sequence). CDR3 size: 15 residues. The data belong to a study of molecular identifiers for immune sequencing clone quantification. TCRdb used MiXCR to reprocess the PCR reads, holding one entry per CDR3 protein. The sample lists tens of thousands of distinct CDR3 sequences, roughly 21% seen once, with roughly 1% in the top ten. The sequenced sample was naive CD8+ T cells from blood, with Jurkat cell RNA spiked in. The subset denotes: FACS-sorted CD8+CD4-CCR7+CD45RA+ naive T cells. The sequence came from a human donor in good health. Some libraries in this study had Jurkat cell RNA spiked in. The rearrangement joins TRBV7-9 to TRBJ2-7, with D unresolved. CDR3 protein: CASSFPQTSTYEQYF. The DNA for the CDR3 is TGTGCCAGCAGCTTCCCACAGACAAGTACCTACGAGCAGTACTTC.